The rows below give T cell receptor beta chains drawn from one sample of a study of T cell responses to AZD1222 COVID-19 vaccine. Repertoires were generated with immunoSEQ multiplex PCR, while TCRdb's copy carries only in-frame clones and drops some. The sample includes about 26,000 clones, about 90% of them seen just once. Sequencing used peripheral blood, obtained 28 days after the second AZD1222 dose. These receptors were collected from an adult who received the AZD1222 COVID-19 vaccine. CDR3s include the opening cysteine and the closing phenylalanine or tryptophan. Each record gives: J gene, clone size, V gene, CDR3 protein. The size field is filled for only some rows; it gives once, few, many or a size class.

>TRBJ2-2|NA|TRBV6-5
CASRNRQPTGELFF
>TRBJ1-2|NA|TRBV5-8
CASSLGQGNYGYTF
>TRBJ1-1|NA|TRBV27
CASSLGRDREAFF
>TRBJ1-2|NA|TRBV24-1
CATSDGGKVVNYGYTF
>TRBJ2-7|NA|TRBV5-4
CASSIALGEQYF
>TRBJ1-5|NA|TRBV21-1
CASSSEHRGTGGTIHQPQHF
>TRBJ1-2|once|TRBV10-3
CAISESRQGRSYTF
>TRBJ2-7|NA|TRBV11-2
CASSPQVWGQDSYEQYF
>TRBJ1-2|NA|TRBV19
CASTGSSGYTF
>TRBJ1-1|NA|TRBV10-3
CAISENTRASTEAFF